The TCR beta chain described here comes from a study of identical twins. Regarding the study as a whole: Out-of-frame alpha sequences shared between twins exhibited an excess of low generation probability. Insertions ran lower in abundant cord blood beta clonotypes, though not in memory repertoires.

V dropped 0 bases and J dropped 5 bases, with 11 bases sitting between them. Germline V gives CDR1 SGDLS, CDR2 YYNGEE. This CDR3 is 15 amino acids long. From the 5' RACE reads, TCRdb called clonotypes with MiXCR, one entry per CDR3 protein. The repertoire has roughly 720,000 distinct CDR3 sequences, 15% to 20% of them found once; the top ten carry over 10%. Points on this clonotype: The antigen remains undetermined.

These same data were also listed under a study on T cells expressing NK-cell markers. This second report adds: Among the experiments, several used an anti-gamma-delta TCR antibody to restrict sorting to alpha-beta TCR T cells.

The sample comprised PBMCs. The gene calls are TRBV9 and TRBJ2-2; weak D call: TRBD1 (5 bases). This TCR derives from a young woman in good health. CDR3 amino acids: CASSVAAGLTGELFF. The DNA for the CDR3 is TGTGCCAGCAGCGTAGCGGCAGGGTTAACCGGGGAGCTGTTTTTT.